Here is one T cell receptor (beta chain) with its context. Its antigen is currently unknown. V dropped 0 bases and J dropped 5; count of bases not matched to a gene: 4. The V gene's germline CDR1 is SGDLS and CDR2 YYNGEE. The length of the CDR3 is 14 residues. This sample was taken from a study of shared clonotypes between healthy human individuals. Whole-study findings and limits: Estimated richness was generally greater in naive than memory subsets. Tissue TCR repertoires likely differ from these blood-only repertoires.

The test was conducted at deep level. Data came from immunoSEQ multiplex PCR; TCRdb stores just in-frame clones and leaves some out. The sample carries over a million clones, approximately 98.5% recorded once. The material sequenced was naive CD4+ T cells sorted from blood. As for subset: CD45RA+ positively selected. The chain employs TRBV9 and TRBJ2-5, with 7 bases fitting TRBD2. The source of this sequence is a man aged 30 to 39 in good health. Written as DNA, the CDR3 is TGTGCCAGCAGCGTAGCTACACTAGCGGAGACCCAGTACTTC. Its protein is CASSVATLAETQYF. The full variable domain, rest sourced from reference TRBV9 and TRBJ2-5, is DSGVTQTPKHLITATGQRVTLRCSPRSGDLSVYWYQQSLDQGLQFLIQYYNGEERAKGNILERFSAQQFPDLHSELNLSSLELGDSALYFCASSVATLAETQYFGPGTRLLVL.